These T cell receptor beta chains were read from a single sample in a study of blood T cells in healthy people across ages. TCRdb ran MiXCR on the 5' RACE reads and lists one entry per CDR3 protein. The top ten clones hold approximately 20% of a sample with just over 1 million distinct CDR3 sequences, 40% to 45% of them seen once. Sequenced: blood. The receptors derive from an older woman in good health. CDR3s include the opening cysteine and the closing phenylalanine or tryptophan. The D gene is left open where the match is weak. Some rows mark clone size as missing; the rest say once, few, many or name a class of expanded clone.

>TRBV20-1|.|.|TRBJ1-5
TGCAGTGCTAGGCCCGGGAGTAGTCAGCCCCAGCATTTT
CSARPGSSQPQHF
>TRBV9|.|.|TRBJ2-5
TGTGCCAGCAGCGTAGAGCAGGGGTTTACTGAGCAGTACTTC
CASSVEQGFTEQYF
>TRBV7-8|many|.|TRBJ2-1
TGTGCCAGCAGCTTAGCGGAGGTGTCTTCCTCCTTTTACAATGAGCAGTTCTTC
CASSLAEVSSSFYNEQFF
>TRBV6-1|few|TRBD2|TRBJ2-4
TGTGCCAGCAGTCGTGGACTAGCGGGAGGGCCGGGCAAAAACATTCAGTACTTC
CASSRGLAGGPGKNIQYF
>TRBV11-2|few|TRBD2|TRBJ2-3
TGTGCCAGCAGCCGTATTCTCGGACTAGCGGGAGTGGATACGCAGTATTTT
CASSRILGLAGVDTQYF
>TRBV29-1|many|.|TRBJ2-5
TGCAGCGTTGGCCGAGGTAGCGGCCAAGAGACCCAGTACTTC
CSVGRGSGQETQYF
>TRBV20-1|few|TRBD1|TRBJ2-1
TGCAGTGCTAGAGACGCAGGGGGGCAGTTCTTC
CSARDAGGQFF
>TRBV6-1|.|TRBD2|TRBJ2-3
TGTGCCAGTTCCTCCGGGACTAGCGCTTTATTGATAGATACGCAGTATTTT
CASSSGTSALLIDTQYF
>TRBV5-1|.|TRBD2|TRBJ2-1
TGCGCCAGCAGCTTCGGGTTGGCGGGAGAAATATACAATGAGCAGTTCTTC
CASSFGLAGEIYNEQFF
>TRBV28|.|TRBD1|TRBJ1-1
TGTGCCAGCAGTTATCCCCAGGGGGCGGGTGAAGCTTTCTTT
CASSYPQGAGEAFF
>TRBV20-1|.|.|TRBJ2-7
TGCAGTGCTAGAGACCGACGGGCCGACTTATACGAGCAGTACTTC
CSARDRRADLYEQYF
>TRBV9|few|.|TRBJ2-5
TGTGCCAGCAGCCCCGAAGGATCAGGAGAGACCCAGTACTTC
CASSPEGSGETQYF
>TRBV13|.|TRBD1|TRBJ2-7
TGTGCCAGCAGCTTAGACAGACAGGGGCATGAGCAGTACTTC
CASSLDRQGHEQYF
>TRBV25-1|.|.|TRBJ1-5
TGTGCCAGCAGTGAGGCGGTGGGGAATCAGCCCCAGCATTTT
CASSEAVGNQPQHF
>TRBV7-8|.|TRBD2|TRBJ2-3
TGTGCCAGCAGCGGACCAACCCCTGGACTAGCGACAGATACGCAGTATTTT
CASSGPTPGLATDTQYF
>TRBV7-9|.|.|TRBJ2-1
TGTGCCAGCAGCTTCAGGGTTTATGAGCGGTTCTTC
CASSFRVYERFF
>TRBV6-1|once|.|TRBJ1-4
TGTGCCAGCACCCGATCCGGAGGAGGGATTAATGAAAAACTGTTTTTT
CASTRSGGGINEKLFF
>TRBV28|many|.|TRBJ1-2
TGTGCCAGCAGCATCGGAGGTGAGGGCTATGGCTACACCTTC
CASSIGGEGYGYTF
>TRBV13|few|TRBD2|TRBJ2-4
TGTGCCAGCAGCTTCGGGACTAGCGGGACGAGCATTCAGTACTTC
CASSFGTSGTSIQYF
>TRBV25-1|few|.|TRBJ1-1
TGTGCCAGCAGTCGAAATCCGGGCTCCAACACTGAAGCTTTCTTT
CASSRNPGSNTEAFF
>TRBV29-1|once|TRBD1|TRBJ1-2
TGCAGCGTGATGCGGGACAGGGTGGATGGCTACACCTTC
CSVMRDRVDGYTF
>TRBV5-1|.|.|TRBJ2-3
TGCGCCAGCAGCAGAGACAGCCAGGATACGCAGTATTTT
CASSRDSQDTQYF
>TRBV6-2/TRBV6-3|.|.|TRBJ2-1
TGTGCCAGCAGTTACCATGGATCCTACAATGAGCAGTTCTTC
CASSYHGSYNEQFF
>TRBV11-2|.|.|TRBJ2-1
TGTGCCAGCAGCTATGGGGACTACAATGAGCAGTTCTTC
CASSYGDYNEQFF
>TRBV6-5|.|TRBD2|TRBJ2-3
TGTGCCAGCAGTTTTCAGCGGGGGAAGCAGTATTTT
CASSFQRGKQYF
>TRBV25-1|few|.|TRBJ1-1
TGTGCCAGCAGTGGCCCCACGGGGGCACTGAACACTGAAGCTTTCTTT
CASSGPTGALNTEAFF
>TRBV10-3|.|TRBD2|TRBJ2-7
TGTGCCACAGCTGGACTAGCCTACGAGCAGTACTTC
CATAGLAYEQYF
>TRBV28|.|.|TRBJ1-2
TGTGCCAGCAGTTTTCCTCGGGGCAGGAAAGACTATGGCTACACCTTC
CASSFPRGRKDYGYTF
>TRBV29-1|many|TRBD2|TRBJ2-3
TGCAGCGTTGAGGGGGCTAGCGGGAGTGCAGATACGCAGTATTTT
CSVEGASGSADTQYF
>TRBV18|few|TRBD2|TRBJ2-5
TGTGCCAGCTCACTCGAACTAGCGGGACAGTACTTC
CASSLELAGQYF
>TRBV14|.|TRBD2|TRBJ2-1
TGTGCCAGCAGCCAAGATCCAAGCGGGAGGTTTGAGCAGTTCTTC
CASSQDPSGRFEQFF
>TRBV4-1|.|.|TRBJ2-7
TGCGCCAGCAGCTACCAGACAGACTCCTACGAGCAGTACTTC
CASSYQTDSYEQYF
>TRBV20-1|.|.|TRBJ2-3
TGCAGTGCTAGGGGCGCGGTGAGCACAGATACGCAGTATTTT
CSARGAVSTDTQYF
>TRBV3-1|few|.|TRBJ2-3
TGTGCCAGCGGTTATTCCGAAAGACCAGATACGCAGTATTTT
CASGYSERPDTQYF
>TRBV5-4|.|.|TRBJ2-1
TGTGCCAGCAGCGCCGATCCAGGGGGGGAGCAGTTCTTC
CASSADPGGEQFF